The rows below give T cell receptor beta chains drawn from one sample of a study of shared clonotypes between healthy human individuals. TCRdb keeps only in-frame clones here, not all; method: immunoSEQ multiplex PCR. This sample has some 1.4 million clones, with roughly 95% found just once. The specimen was naive CD4+ T cells sorted from blood. Receptor source: a man aged 25-45 years in good health. CDR3s include the opening cysteine and the closing phenylalanine or tryptophan. The order of the fields is clone size, J gene, D gene, V gene, CDR3 DNA, CDR3 protein. The D gene is left open where the match is weak. Clone size is stated in some rows and not others, as once, few, many or a class when expanded.

>-|TRBJ2-7|TRBD1|TRBV6-5
TGTGCCAGCAGTTTCGGACAGGTCAAACCCAGCTACGAGCAGTACTTC
CASSFGQVKPSYEQYF
>once|TRBJ2-3|TRBD2|TRBV30
TGTGCTCGGCGGGAGGGCCAAACGGATACGCAGTATTTT
CARREGQTDTQYF
>-|TRBJ1-3|-|TRBV10-3
TGTGCCATAAAGAAACAGCCGAGGGTTGGAAACACCATATATTTT
CAIKKQPRVGNTIYF
>once|TRBJ2-1|-|TRBV6-1
TGTGCCAGCAGCAGACCGAGCTCCTACAATGAGCAGTTCTTC
CASSRPSSYNEQFF
>-|TRBJ1-2|-|TRBV30
TGTGCCTGGAGCGCGGGGGGCAATTATGGCTACACCTTC
CAWSAGGNYGYTF
>-|TRBJ1-5|-|TRBV28
TGTGCCAGCAGGACGTGGGGGCCCAGGGATCTCAATCAGCCCCAGCATTTT
CASRTWGPRDLNQPQHF
>-|TRBJ1-1|TRBD1|TRBV6-1
TGTGCCAGCAGGTTAAGTGGACAGGGGGTTTCTGAAGCTTTCTTT
CASRLSGQGVSEAFF
>once|TRBJ2-1|-|TRBV5-1
TGCGCCAGCAGCTTGAGACTAGGGGGCAATGAGCAGTTCTTC
CASSLRLGGNEQFF
>-|TRBJ1-1|-|TRBV6-4
TGTGCCAGCAGTGACCGAGGGGACACTGAAGCTTTCTTT
CASSDRGDTEAFF
>once|TRBJ2-3|-|TRBV29-1
TGCAGCGCCGAAGGGGCTCCTCGCACAGATACGCAGTATTTT
CSAEGAPRTDTQYF
>-|TRBJ2-2|-|TRBV4-1
TGCGCCAGCAGCCAAGTCCCACGGACCCCGAACACCGGGGAGCTGTTTTTT
CASSQVPRTPNTGELFF
>-|TRBJ1-1|-|TRBV2
TGTGCCAGCAGTGGGGGTTGGGGGCAGAACACTGAAGCTTTCTTT
CASSGGWGQNTEAFF
>-|TRBJ2-1|TRBD2|TRBV5-1
TGCGCCAGCAGCTACGCGGGAGGGCCTGGCTTTGAGCAGTTCTTC
CASSYAGGPGFEQFF
>-|TRBJ2-7|TRBD2|TRBV28
TGTGCCAGCATTAACAGGACTAGCGCCTACGAGCAGTACTTC
CASINRTSAYEQYF
>-|TRBJ1-3|TRBD1|TRBV6-5
TGTGCCAGCAGGCGGGACAGGAGAAACACCATATATTTT
CASRRDRRNTIYF
>once|TRBJ2-1|TRBD2|TRBV29-1
TGCAGCGTTATAATAGCGGGCCCAATCTCCTACAATGAGCAGTTCTTC
CSVIIAGPISYNEQFF
>-|TRBJ2-3|-|TRBV7-7
TGTGCCAGCAGCTTAGGGCCACAGAGGGGGGCAGATACGCAGTATTTT
CASSLGPQRGADTQYF
>-|TRBJ2-7|-|TRBV5-6
TGTGCCAGCAGTCAATCCAGGACTCACTACGAGCAGTACTTC
CASSQSRTHYEQYF
>-|TRBJ1-1|-|TRBV7-6
TGTGCCAGCAGCTTAAGGGTAGGCTCCCTGAACACTGAAGCTTTCTTT
CASSLRVGSLNTEAFF
>-|TRBJ2-7|-|TRBV27
TGTGCCAGCAGTTTTCTAGGCCAGAGTAATGTCGAGCAGTACTTC
CASSFLGQSNVEQYF
>-|TRBJ1-3|-|TRBV19
TGTGCCAGTAGTATGAGGGATGGAAACACCATATATTTT
CASSMRDGNTIYF
>-|TRBJ2-1|-|TRBV5-1
TGCGCCAGCAGCTTGGATGGAAGGGGATACAATGAGCAGTTCTTC
CASSLDGRGYNEQFF
>few|TRBJ1-5|TRBD1|TRBV19
TGTGCCAGTAGTATATTAGGGACAGGGGGTCTCAATCAGCCCCAGCATTTT
CASSILGTGGLNQPQHF
>-|TRBJ2-3|-|TRBV15
TGTGCCACCAGCTCCCAGCGGGCTAGCACAGATACGCAGTATTTT
CATSSQRASTDTQYF
>-|TRBJ2-1|-|TRBV10-2
TGCGCCAGCGGCCGGGAGACGCAGTTCTTC
CASGRETQFF
>-|TRBJ2-3|-|TRBV5-1
TGCGCCAGCAGCTTGGATTTGGAGATGCGCACAGATACGCAGTATTTT
CASSLDLEMRTDTQYF
>-|TRBJ2-1|-|TRBV9
TGTGCCAGCAGCGTAGAGGGGTGGGATGAGCAGTTCTTC
CASSVEGWDEQFF
>-|TRBJ2-7|-|TRBV6-1
TGTGCCAGCGTCCAATTCGAGCAGTACTTC
CASVQFEQYF
>-|TRBJ2-1|-|TRBV20-1
TGCAGTGCTAGTCCCGGAGAGCAGTTCTTC
CSASPGEQFF
>-|TRBJ2-1|-|TRBV6-1
TGTGCCAGCACGGGCGTTGTCCCCTACAATGAGCAGTTCTTC
CASTGVVPYNEQFF
>-|TRBJ2-3|-|TRBV5-6
TGTGCCAGCAGCTTGGCGGCTAGCTCAGATACGCAGTATTTT
CASSLAASSDTQYF
>once|TRBJ2-2|TRBD1|TRBV11-2
TGTGCCAGCAGCCCCCGACAGGGGAACACCGGGGAGCTGTTTTTT
CASSPRQGNTGELFF
>-|TRBJ2-1|TRBD2|TRBV9
TGTGCCAGCAGCCAACAAGCGGGACTCTTAAATGAGCAGTTCTTC
CASSQQAGLLNEQFF
>-|TRBJ1-5|-|TRBV19
TGTGCCAGTAGTATAGATCTGGGCGAAAATCAGCCCCAGCATTTT
CASSIDLGENQPQHF
>-|TRBJ2-7|-|TRBV5-4
TGTGCCAGCAGCTTGTTTCAGAGCTCCTACGAGCAGTACTTC
CASSLFQSSYEQYF
>-|TRBJ2-5|TRBD1|TRBV18
TGTGCCAGCTCACCACGGGACAGTCAAGAGACCCAGTACTTC
CASSPRDSQETQYF
>-|TRBJ1-1|TRBD1|TRBV5-8
TGTGCCAGCAGTAGGGACAGGGAGGGAACTGAAGCTTTCTTT
CASSRDREGTEAFF
>-|TRBJ2-7|TRBD2|TRBV10-2
TGCGCCAGCAGAAAACTCAGCGGGAGGGCGTACGAGCAGTACTTC
CASRKLSGRAYEQYF
>-|TRBJ2-7|TRBD1|TRBV5-1
TGCGCCAGCAGCTTGGGGGGACAGCCACCGACCTACGAGCAGTACTTC
CASSLGGQPPTYEQYF
>-|TRBJ1-4|TRBD1|TRBV6-5
TGTGCCAGCAGGGACAGGGGGCGGGCAGGAAGAAAACTGTTTTTT
CASRDRGRAGRKLFF
>-|TRBJ1-5|-|TRBV6-1
TGTGCCAGCATCCGGGACACCAATCAGCCCCAGCATTTT
CASIRDTNQPQHF